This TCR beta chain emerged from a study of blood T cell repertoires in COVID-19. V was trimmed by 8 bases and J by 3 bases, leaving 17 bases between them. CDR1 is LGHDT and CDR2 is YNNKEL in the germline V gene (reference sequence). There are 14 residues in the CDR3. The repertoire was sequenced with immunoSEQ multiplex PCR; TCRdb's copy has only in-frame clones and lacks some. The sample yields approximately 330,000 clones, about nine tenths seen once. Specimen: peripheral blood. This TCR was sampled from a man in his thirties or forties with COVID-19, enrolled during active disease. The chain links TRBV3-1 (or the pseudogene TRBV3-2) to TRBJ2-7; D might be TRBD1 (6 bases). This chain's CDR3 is CASGSGTPLYEQYF. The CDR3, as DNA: TGTGCCAGCGGATCCGGGACACCACTCTACGAGCAGTACTTC.